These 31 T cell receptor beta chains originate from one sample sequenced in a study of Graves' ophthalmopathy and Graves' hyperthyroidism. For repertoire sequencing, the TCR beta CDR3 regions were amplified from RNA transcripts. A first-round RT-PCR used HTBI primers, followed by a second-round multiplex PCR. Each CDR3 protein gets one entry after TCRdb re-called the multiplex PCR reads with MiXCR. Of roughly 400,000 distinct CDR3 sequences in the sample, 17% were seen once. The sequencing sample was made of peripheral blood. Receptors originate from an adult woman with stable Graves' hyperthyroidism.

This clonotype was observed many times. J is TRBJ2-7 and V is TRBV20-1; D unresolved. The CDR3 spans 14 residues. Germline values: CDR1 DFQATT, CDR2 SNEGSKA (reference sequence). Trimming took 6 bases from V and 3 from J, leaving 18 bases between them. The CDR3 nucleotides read TGCAGTGCAACACTTGATGGGGAAATCTACGAGCAGTACTTC. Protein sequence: CSATLDGEIYEQYF.

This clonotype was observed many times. The CDR3 DNA reads TGTGCCAGCAGTTTAAGCGTGCAGGGGTCTTTGAACACTGAAGCTTTCTTT. This encodes CASSLSVQGSLNTEAFF. The chain is built from TRBV28 and TRBJ1-1, with a tentative D call TRBD1 (6 bases). V was cut by 2 bases and J by 0 bases, with 16 bases left in between. This CDR3 has 17 residues. Germline V gives CDR1 MDHEN, CDR2 SYDVKM.

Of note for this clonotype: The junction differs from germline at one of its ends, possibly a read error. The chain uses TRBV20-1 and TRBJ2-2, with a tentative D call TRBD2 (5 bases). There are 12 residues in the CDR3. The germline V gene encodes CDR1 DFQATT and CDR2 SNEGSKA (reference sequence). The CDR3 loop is CSAWINTGDLFF. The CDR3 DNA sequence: TGCAGTGCCTGGATAAACACCGGGGATCTGTTTTTT.

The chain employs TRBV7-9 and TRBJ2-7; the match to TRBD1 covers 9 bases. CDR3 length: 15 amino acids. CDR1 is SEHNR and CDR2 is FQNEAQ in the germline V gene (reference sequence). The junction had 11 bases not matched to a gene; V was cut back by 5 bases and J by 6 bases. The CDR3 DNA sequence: TGTGCCAGCAGCCCCGGGACAGGGATGAGTAGCGAGCAGTACTTC. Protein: CASSPGTGMSSEQYF.

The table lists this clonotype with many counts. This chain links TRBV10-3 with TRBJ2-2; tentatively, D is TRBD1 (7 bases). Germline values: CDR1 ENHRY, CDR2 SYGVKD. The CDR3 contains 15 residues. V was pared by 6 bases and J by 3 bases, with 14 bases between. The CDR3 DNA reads TGTGCCATCAGAGGAGGGACAGAGGACACCGGGGAGCTGTTTTTT. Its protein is CAIRGGTEDTGELFF.

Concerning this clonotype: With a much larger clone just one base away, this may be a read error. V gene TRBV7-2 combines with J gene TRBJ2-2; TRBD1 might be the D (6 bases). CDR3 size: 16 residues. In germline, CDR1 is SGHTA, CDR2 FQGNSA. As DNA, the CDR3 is TGTGCCAGCAGCTTAGCTAGCGTTCTGGGGGCCGGGGAGCTGCTTTTT. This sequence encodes CASSLASVLGAGELLF.

The CDR3 spells CASRPGHYIGELFF. The CDR3 nucleotides read TGTGCCAGCAGGCCGGGACATTATATCGGGGAGCTGTTTTTT. This chain links TRBV12-3 or TRBV12-4 with TRBJ2-2, with a weak D call TRBD1 (6 bases). This CDR3 region has 14 residues. Trimming stripped 6 bases from V and 7 bases from J, with 15 bases between.

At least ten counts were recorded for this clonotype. The CDR3 region is CASKWGQFSYEQYF. The CDR3, as DNA: TGTGCCAGCAAGTGGGGGCAATTCTCCTACGAGCAGTACTTC. This sequence joins TRBV6-1 and TRBJ2-7, with D possibly TRBD1 on 6 matching bases. The CDR3 is 14 residues long. Deletions cut 7 bases from V and 0 bases from J, with 13 bases between. Germline lookup yields CDR1 MNHNS and CDR2 SASEGT.

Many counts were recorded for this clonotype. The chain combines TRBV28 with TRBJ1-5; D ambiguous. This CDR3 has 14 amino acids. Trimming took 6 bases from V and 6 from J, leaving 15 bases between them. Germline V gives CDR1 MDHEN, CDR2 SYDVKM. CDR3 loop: CASSFDGRRQPQHF. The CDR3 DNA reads TGTGCCAGCAGCTTTGACGGTAGGCGTCAGCCCCAGCATTTT.

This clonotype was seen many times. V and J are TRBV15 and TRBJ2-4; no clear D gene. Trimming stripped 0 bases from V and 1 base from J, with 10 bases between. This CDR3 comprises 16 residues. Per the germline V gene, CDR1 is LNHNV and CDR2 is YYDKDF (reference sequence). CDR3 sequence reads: CATSRDDNWAKNIQYF. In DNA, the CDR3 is TGTGCCACCAGCAGAGATGACAACTGGGCCAAAAACATTCAGTACTTC. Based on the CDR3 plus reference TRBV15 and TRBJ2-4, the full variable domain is DAMVIQNPRYQVTQFGKPVTLSCSQTLNHNVMYWYQQKSSQAPKLLFHYYDKDFNNEADTPDNFQSRRPNTSFCFLDIRSPGLGDTAMYLCATSRDDNWAKNIQYFGAGTRLSVL.

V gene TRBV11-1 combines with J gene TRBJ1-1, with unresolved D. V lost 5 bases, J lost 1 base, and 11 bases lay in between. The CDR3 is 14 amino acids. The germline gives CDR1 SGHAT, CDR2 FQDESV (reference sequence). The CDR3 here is CASSLRTANTEAFF. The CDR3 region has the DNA TGTGCCAGCAGCCTGAGGACGGCGAACACTGAAGCTTTCTTT. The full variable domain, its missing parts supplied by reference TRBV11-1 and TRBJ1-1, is EAEVAQSPRYKITEKSQAVAFWCDPISGHATLYWYRQILGQGPELLVQFQDESVVDDSQLPKDRFSAERLKGVDSTLKIQPAELGDSAMYLCASSLRTANTEAFFGQGTRLTVV.

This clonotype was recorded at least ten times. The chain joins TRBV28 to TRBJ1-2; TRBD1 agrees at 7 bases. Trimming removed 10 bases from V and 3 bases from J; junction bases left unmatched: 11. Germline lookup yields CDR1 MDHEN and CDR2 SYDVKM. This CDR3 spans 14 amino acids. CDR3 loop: CATLSGGEDYGYTF. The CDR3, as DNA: TGTGCCACCCTTTCAGGGGGGGAGGACTATGGCTACACCTTC.

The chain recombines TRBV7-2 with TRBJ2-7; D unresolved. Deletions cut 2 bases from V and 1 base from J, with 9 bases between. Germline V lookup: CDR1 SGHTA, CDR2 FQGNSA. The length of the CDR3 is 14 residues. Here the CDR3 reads CASSLTRVSYEQYF. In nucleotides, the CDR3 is TGTGCCAGCAGCTTAACTCGGGTGTCCTACGAGCAGTACTTC.

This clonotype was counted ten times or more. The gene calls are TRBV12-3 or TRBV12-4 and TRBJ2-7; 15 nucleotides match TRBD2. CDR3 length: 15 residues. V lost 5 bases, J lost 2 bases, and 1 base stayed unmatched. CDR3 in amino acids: CASSRTSGRAYEQYF. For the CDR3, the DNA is TGTGCCAGCAGTCGGACTAGCGGGAGGGCCTACGAGCAGTACTTC.

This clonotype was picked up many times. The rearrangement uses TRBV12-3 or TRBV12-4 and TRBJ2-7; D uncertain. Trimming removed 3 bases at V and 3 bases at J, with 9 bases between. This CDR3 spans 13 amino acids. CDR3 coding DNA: TGTGCCAGCAGTTTTTACAGAAACTACGAGCAGTACTTC. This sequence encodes CASSFYRNYEQYF.

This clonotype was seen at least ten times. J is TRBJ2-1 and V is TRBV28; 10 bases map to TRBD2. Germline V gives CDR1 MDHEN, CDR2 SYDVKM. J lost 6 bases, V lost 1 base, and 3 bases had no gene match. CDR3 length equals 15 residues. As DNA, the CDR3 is TGTGCCAGCAGTTTATACTTAGCGGGAGGCAATGAGCAGTTCTTC. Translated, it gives CASSLYLAGGNEQFF.

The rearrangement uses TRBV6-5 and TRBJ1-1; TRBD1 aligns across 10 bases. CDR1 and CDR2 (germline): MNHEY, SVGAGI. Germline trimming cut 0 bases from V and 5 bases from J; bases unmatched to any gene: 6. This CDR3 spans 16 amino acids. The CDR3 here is CASSYSWTGGKTEAFF. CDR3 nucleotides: TGTGCCAGCAGTTACTCTTGGACAGGGGGGAAGACTGAAGCTTTCTTT.

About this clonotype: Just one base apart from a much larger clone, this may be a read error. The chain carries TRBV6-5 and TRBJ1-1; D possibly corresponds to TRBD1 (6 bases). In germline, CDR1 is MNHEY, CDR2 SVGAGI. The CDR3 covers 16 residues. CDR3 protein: CASSYVSGQINTEACF. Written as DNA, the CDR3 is TGTGCCAGCAGTTACGTTTCGGGACAAATAAACACTGAAGCTTGCTTT.

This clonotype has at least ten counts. Here the CDR3 reads CAWSKVWHSSYEQYF. CDR3 coding DNA: TGTGCCTGGAGTAAGGTTTGGCACAGCTCCTACGAGCAGTACTTC. This chain links TRBV30 with TRBJ2-7; no reliable D call. Trimming left V 2 bases short and J 0 bases short, with 14 bases between. This CDR3 has 15 residues. Germline values: CDR1 GTSNPN, CDR2 SVGIG (reference sequence).

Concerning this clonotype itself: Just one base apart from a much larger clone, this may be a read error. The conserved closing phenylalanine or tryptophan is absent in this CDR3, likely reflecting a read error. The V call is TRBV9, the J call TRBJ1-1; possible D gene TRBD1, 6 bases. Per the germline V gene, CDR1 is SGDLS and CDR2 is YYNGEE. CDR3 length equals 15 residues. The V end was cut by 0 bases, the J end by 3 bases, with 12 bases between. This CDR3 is CASSVGRDTDTEAFY. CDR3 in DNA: TGTGCCAGCAGCGTAGGCAGGGACACAGACACTGAAGCTTTCTAT.

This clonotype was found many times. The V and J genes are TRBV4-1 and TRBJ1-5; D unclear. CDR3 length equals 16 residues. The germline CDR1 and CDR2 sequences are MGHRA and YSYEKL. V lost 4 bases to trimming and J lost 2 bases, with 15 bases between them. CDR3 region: CASSPSSLGGNQPQHF. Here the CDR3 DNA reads TGCGCCAGCAGCCCCAGTTCCCTTGGGGGCAATCAGCCCCAGCATTTT.

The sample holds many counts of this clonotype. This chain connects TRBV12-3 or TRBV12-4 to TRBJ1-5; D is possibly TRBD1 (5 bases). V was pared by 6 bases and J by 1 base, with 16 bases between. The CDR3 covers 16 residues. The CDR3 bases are TGTGCCAGCAGGGCGGGACCTCGAGGGAGCAATCAGCCCCAGCATTTT. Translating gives CASRAGPRGSNQPQHF.

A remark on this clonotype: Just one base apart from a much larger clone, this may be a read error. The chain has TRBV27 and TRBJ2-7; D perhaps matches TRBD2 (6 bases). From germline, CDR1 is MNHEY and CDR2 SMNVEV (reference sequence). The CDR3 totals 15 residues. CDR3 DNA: TGTGCCAGCAGCTACCGGCGGGGTCTGACCTACGAGCTGTACTTC. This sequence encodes CASSYRRGLTYELYF.

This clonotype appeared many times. CDR3 sequence (DNA): TGTGCCAGTAGTACAGGGTCGAACACTGAAGCTTTCTTT. This sequence encodes CASSTGSNTEAFF. The chain has TRBV19 and TRBJ1-1, with a possible D match to TRBD1 (5 bases). CDR1 is LNHDA, CDR2 SQIVND, per germline (reference sequence). The CDR3 has 13 residues. V was shortened by 4 bases and J by 1 base, with 7 bases between the two germline ends.

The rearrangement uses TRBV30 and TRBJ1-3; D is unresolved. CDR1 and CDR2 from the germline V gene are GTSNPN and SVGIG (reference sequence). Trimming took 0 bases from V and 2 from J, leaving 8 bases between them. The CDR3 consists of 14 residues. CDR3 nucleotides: TGTGCCTGGAGTGTAGGTGGGCCTGGAAACACCATATATTTT. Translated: CAWSVGGPGNTIYF. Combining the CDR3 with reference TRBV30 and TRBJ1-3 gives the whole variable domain SQTIHQWPATLVQPVGSPLSLECTVEGTSNPNLYWYRQAAGRGLQLLFYSVGIGQISSEVPQNLSASRPQDRQFILSSKKLLLSDSGFYLCAWSVGGPGNTIYFGEGSWLTVV.

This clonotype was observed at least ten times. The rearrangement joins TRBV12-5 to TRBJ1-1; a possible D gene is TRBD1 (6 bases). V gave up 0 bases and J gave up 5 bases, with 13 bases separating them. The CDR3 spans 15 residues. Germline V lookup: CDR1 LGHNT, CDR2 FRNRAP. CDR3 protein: CASGLVLGQGTEAFF. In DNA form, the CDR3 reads TGTGCTAGTGGTTTGGTACTGGGGCAGGGGACTGAAGCTTTCTTT.

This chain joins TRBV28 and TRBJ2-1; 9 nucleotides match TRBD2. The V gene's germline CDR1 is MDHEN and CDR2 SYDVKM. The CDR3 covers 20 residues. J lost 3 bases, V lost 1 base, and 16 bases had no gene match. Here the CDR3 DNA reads TGTGCCAGCAGTTTATTCGGGGGGGCAGGTAGCGGGAGCAGCTACAATGAGCAGTTCTTC. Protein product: CASSLFGGAGSGSSYNEQFF. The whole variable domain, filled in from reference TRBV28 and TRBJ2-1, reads DVKVTQSSRYLVKRTGEKVFLECVQDMDHENMFWYRQDPGLGLRLIYFSYDVKMKEKGDIPEGYSVSREKKERFSLILESASTNQTSMYLCASSLFGGAGSGSSYNEQFFGPGTRLTVL.

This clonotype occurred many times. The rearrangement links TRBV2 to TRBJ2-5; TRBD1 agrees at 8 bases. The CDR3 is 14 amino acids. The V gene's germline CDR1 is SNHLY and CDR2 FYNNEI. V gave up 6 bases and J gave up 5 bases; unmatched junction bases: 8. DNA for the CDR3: TGTGCCAGCAGCCCGGACAGGGATGGGGAGACCCAGTACTTC. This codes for CASSPDRDGETQYF.

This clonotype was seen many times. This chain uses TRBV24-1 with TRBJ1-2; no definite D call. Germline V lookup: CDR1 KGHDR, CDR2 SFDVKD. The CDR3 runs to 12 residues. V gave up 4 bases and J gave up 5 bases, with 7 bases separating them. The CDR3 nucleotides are TGTGCCACCAGTGAAGGGAGATATGGCTACACCTTC. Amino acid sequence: CATSEGRYGYTF.

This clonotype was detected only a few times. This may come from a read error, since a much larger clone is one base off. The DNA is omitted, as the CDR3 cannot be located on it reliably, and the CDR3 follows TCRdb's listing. CDR3 residues: CACSASGNGEQYF. The rearrangement uses TRBV25-1 and TRBJ2-7; TRBD2 was called by the table and not checked on the DNA. The CDR3 comprises 13 residues, both ends counted. CDR1 MGHDK and CDR2 SYGVNS come from the germline V gene.

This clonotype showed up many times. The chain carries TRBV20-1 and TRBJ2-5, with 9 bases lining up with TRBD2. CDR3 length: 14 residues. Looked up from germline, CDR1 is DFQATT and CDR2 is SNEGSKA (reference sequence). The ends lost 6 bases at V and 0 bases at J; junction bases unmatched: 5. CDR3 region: CSAFLAGDQETQYF. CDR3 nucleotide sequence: TGCAGTGCCTTCTTAGCGGGGGACCAAGAGACCCAGTACTTC.